Shown below are 28 T cell receptor beta chains from a single sample sequenced in a study of CD8+CD57+ T cells in acquired aplastic anemia. The use of genomic DNA as template underpinned the TCR beta VDJ and CDR3 profiling. TCRdb reprocessed the reads with MiXCR, giving one entry per CDR3 protein. The sample yields hundreds of thousands of distinct CDR3 sequences, about two thirds seen once. Sequenced: sorted CD4+, CD8+, or CD8+CD57+ T cells (not recorded which) from PBMCs. These receptors were obtained from a human donor in good health, serving as a control.

The chain is built from TRBV12-3 or TRBV12-4 and TRBJ1-2, with D perhaps matching TRBD1 (5 bases). Between the trimmed V and J ends, which lost 6 bases and 4 bases, there was a span of 21 bases. This CDR3 contains 16 residues. In DNA form, the CDR3 reads TGTGCCAGCAGCTTGACGGGGACGGTTGGAGTCTATGGCTACACCTTC. Its protein is CASSLTGTVGVYGYTF.

The rearrangement joins TRBV11-3 to TRBJ1-1; D not certain. The CDR3 consists of 13 residues. The germline V and J ends were trimmed by 4 bases and 3 bases, with 9 bases remaining between them. Germline V gene lookup returns CDR1 SGHNT and CDR2 YENEEA. The CDR3 reads CASSSQRDTEAFF. In DNA, the CDR3 is TGTGCCAGCAGCTCACAGCGCGACACTGAAGCTTTCTTT.

This clonotype was seen repeatedly, ten times or more. The CDR3 DNA sequence: TGTGCCACCACGGTTCAAGAGACCCAGTACTTC. Its translation: CATTVQETQYF. The rearrangement uses TRBV6-2 or TRBV6-3 and TRBJ2-5; D call uncertain. CDR3 length equals 11 residues. CDR1 and CDR2 from the germline V gene are MNHEY and SVGEGT. V gave up 10 bases and J gave up 2 bases, with 8 bases separating them.

The rearrangement uses TRBV7-2 and TRBJ2-7, with 11 positions matching TRBD1. Germline-derived CDR1 and CDR2 are SGHTA and FQGNSA. V lost 4 bases and J lost 3; bases outside the gene matches: 8. This CDR3 contains 16 residues. CDR3 region: CASSSLDGTGGYEQYF. CDR3 coding DNA: TGTGCCAGCAGCTCCCTGGATGGGACAGGGGGCTACGAGCAGTACTTC. Complete variable domain (other parts from reference TRBV7-2 and TRBJ2-7): GAGVSQSPSNKVTEKGKDVELRCDPISGHTALYWYRQSLGQGLEFLIYFQGNSAPDKSGLPSDRFSAERTGGSVSTLTIQRTQQEDSAVYLCASSSLDGTGGYEQYFGPGTRLTVT.

Note on this clonotype: At one end the junction does not follow the germline gene, possibly because of a read error. The CDR3 reads CSVKGDYGYTF. The CDR3 DNA reads TGCAGTGTCAAAGGGGATTATGGGTACACCTTC. V is TRBV20-1 and J is TRBJ1-2; D possibly corresponds to TRBD1 (5 bases). There are 11 residues in the CDR3. From germline, CDR1 is DFQATT and CDR2 SNEGSKA (reference sequence).

To note about this clonotype: No conserved phenylalanine or tryptophan is present at the end of the CDR3, so a read error is the likely explanation. No DNA is shown, since the ends of the CDR3 on it are uncertain; the CDR3 is the one TCRdb lists. This chain joins TRBV7-2 and TRBJ2-7; TRBD1 reflects the table's D call only, with no check against the DNA. The CDR3 contains 13 residues when both ends are counted. Per the germline V gene, CDR1 is SGHTA and CDR2 is FQGNSA. The CDR3 is CASSTGRGMDTEA.

V is TRBV6-2 or TRBV6-3 and J is TRBJ1-3; a possible D gene is TRBD1 (6 bases). The germline V gene has CDR1 MNHEY and CDR2 SVGEGT. The CDR3 totals 13 residues. V was clipped by 9 bases and J by 4 bases, with 13 bases between them. The DNA of the CDR3 is TGTGCCAGAAAGAGGGGGTTAGGAAACACCATATATTTT. This gives the protein CARKRGLGNTIYF.

The V gene is TRBV7-9, the J gene TRBJ2-7, with D possibly being TRBD2 (5 bases). The CDR3 is 12 amino acids. Per the germline V gene, CDR1 is SEHNR and CDR2 is FQNEAQ (reference sequence). The germline V and J ends were trimmed by 1 base and 6 bases, with 7 bases remaining between them. This CDR3 reads CASSLEEAEQYF. The CDR3 DNA reads TGTGCCAGCAGCTTAGAGGAGGCCGAGCAGTACTTC. The entire variable domain, with the rest obtained from reference TRBV7-9 and TRBJ2-7, is as follows: DTGVSQNPRHKITKRGQNVTFRCDPISEHNRLYWYRQTLGQGPEFLTYFQNEAQLEKSRLLSDRFSAERPKGSFSTLEIQRTEQGDSAMYLCASSLEEAEQYFGPGTRLTVT.

This chain connects TRBV25-1 to TRBJ1-2, with unresolved D. This CDR3 has 14 amino acids. CDR1 is MGHDK, CDR2 SYGVNS, per germline. Trimming removed 3 bases from V and 14 bases from J, with 22 bases in between. The CDR3 coding sequence is TGTGCCAGCAGTGACCGAGCACTGAACTATGACGATACCTTC. Amino acids: CASSDRALNYDDTF.

This clonotype was counted at least ten times. The genes are TRBV18 and TRBJ2-7; the D gene is possibly TRBD1 (6 bases). The CDR3 contains 14 residues. Trimming shortened V by 2 bases and J by 5 bases, and 13 bases separated the two germline ends. CDR1 and CDR2 from the germline V gene are KGHSH and LQKENI. Written as DNA, the CDR3 is TGTGCCAGCTCACCATCGGTTACAGGGAACGAGCAGTACTTC. This translates into CASSPSVTGNEQYF. The variable domain in full, completed from reference TRBV18 and TRBJ2-7, reads NAGVMQNPRHLVRRRGQEARLRCSPMKGHSHVYWYRQLPEEGLKFMVYLQKENIIDESGMPKERFSAEFPKEGPSILRIQQVVRGDSAAYFCASSPSVTGNEQYFGPGTRLTVT.

There are many counts of this clonotype. The chain is built from TRBV6-1 and TRBJ2-7; D gene uncertain. The CDR3 runs 12 residues. From germline, CDR1 is MNHNS and CDR2 SASEGT. Trimming removed 8 bases at V and 0 bases at J, with 8 bases between. CDR3 sequence (DNA): TGTGCCAGCTGCACGGACTCCTACGAGCAGTACTTC. Translating it yields CASCTDSYEQYF.

This chain links TRBV7-3 with TRBJ2-2, with unresolved D. The CDR3 covers 15 residues. Germline V gene data show CDR1 as SGHTA and CDR2 as FQGTGA. Trimming shortened V by 4 bases and J by 1 base, and 10 bases separated the two germline ends. The CDR3 sequence is CASSSGQMNTGELFF. In DNA, the CDR3 is TGTGCCAGCAGCTCCGGGCAGATGAACACCGGGGAGCTGTTTTTT. Combining the CDR3 with reference TRBV7-3 and TRBJ2-2 gives the whole variable domain GAGVSQTPSNKVTEKGKYVELRCDPISGHTALYWYRQSLGQGPEFLIYFQGTGAADDSGLPNDRFFAVRPEGSVSTLKIQRTERGDSAVYLCASSSGQMNTGELFFGEGSRLTVL.

The chain joins TRBV20-1 to TRBJ1-2; 8 positions match TRBD1. This CDR3 has 16 residues. With V trimmed by 3 bases and J by 6 bases, 15 bases remained unmatched. Looked up from germline, CDR1 is DFQATT and CDR2 is SNEGSKA (reference sequence). The CDR3 spells CSASVRDRTVTNGYTF. DNA for the CDR3: TGCAGTGCTAGCGTCCGGGACAGGACTGTGACCAATGGCTACACCTTC.

This clonotype came up a few times. The genes are TRBV11-2 and TRBJ2-5; the D gene is possibly TRBD2 (6 bases). The germline V gene encodes CDR1 SGHAT and CDR2 FQNNGV. Trimming shortened V by 1 base and J by 9 bases, and 15 bases separated the two germline ends. The CDR3 contains 14 residues. The CDR3 sequence is CASSLGGDGRPQYF. In DNA form, the CDR3 reads TGTGCCAGCAGCTTAGGGGGGGACGGGCGGCCCCAGTACTTC.

As regards this clonotype: A much larger clone sits a single nucleotide away, making a read error possible. The V gene is TRBV7-9, the J gene TRBJ2-7, with a tentative D call TRBD2 (5 bases). This CDR3 region has 15 residues. Germline V gene lookup returns CDR1 SEHNR and CDR2 FQNEAQ (reference sequence). For the CDR3, the DNA is TGTGCCAGCAGCTCCCCCCGGACGGGATCCTACGGGCAGTACTTC. Translating it yields CASSSPRTGSYGQYF.

With regard to this clonotype: One end of the junction fails to match germline, which may point to a read error. The chain links TRBV2 to TRBJ1-6, with 10 positions matching TRBD1. The CDR3 contains 15 residues. CDR1 is SNHLY and CDR2 is FYNNEI in the germline V gene. The CDR3 DNA reads TGCGCCAGCAGCCGGGACAGGGGAGGCAATTCAAACCTCCACTTT. It is translated as CASSRDRGGNSNLHF. Looking up the rest from reference TRBV2 and TRBJ1-6 gives the full variable domain: EPEVTQTPSHQVTQMGQEVILRCVPISNHLYFYWYRQILGQKVEFLVSFYNNEISEKSEIFDDQFSVERPDGSNFTLKIRSTKLEDSAMYFCASSRDRGGNSNLHFGNGTRLTVT.

This clonotype has a count of ten or more. The J gene is TRBJ1-5, the V gene TRBV7-2, with a weak D call TRBD1 (6 bases). CDR3 size: 14 residues. V was cut by 2 bases and J by 4 bases, with 9 bases left in between. The V gene's germline CDR1 is SGHTA and CDR2 FQGNSA. CDR3 sequence reads: CASSLTGQNQPQHF. The CDR3 DNA sequence: TGTGCCAGCAGCTTAACAGGGCAAAATCAGCCCCAGCATTTT.

This clonotype was observed many times. V and J are TRBV3-1 and TRBJ2-7; 11 bases are a match to TRBD2. This CDR3 spans 17 amino acids. V was pared by 3 bases and J by 0 bases, with 7 bases of the junction left unmatched. CDR1 and CDR2 (germline): LGHDT, YNNKEL (reference sequence). The CDR3 sequence is CASSQPSGGPSSYEQYF. In DNA form, the CDR3 reads TGTGCCAGCAGCCAGCCTAGCGGGGGGCCCAGCTCCTACGAGCAGTACTTC.

DNA of the CDR3: TGTGCCAGCAGTGAGTTGGGGAGGGGGCACAATGAGCAGTTCTTC. It yields the protein CASSELGRGHNEQFF. This chain links TRBV2 with TRBJ2-1; the D call may be TRBD1 or TRBD2 (7 bases each). The ends were cut back, 3 bases at V and 5 bases at J, with 14 bases in the middle. The CDR3 runs to 15 residues. The germline gives CDR1 SNHLY, CDR2 FYNNEI.

The J gene is TRBJ2-3, the V gene TRBV4-3; D call uncertain. Germline CDR1 is LGHNA and CDR2 is YSLEER. V was clipped by 5 bases and J by 4 bases, with 16 bases between them. CDR3 length equals 15 residues. The CDR3 DNA reads TGCGCCAGCAGCGGCCAGTCACTCACCGCAGATACGCAGTATTTT. Protein: CASSGQSLTADTQYF.

In its sample, this clonotype was seen once. Since a much larger clone is just one base distant, this may be a read error. The chain has TRBV12-5 and TRBJ2-2; D possibly uses TRBD1 or TRBD2 (5 bases each). The CDR3 totals 15 residues. Germline V lookup: CDR1 LGHNT, CDR2 FRNRAP. The CDR3 DNA reads TGTGCTTGTGGTTTGGTGGGGACCTTCACCGGGGAGCTGTTTTTT. Translated, it gives CACGLVGTFTGELFF.

The sample holds one count of this clonotype. The V gene is TRBV9, the J gene TRBJ2-6, with TRBD2 identical over 8 bases. The CDR3 is made up of 16 amino acids. CDR1 and CDR2 from the germline V gene are SGDLS and YYNGEE. V shed 3 bases, J shed 13 bases, and the junction held 15 bases outside the gene matches. The CDR3 here is CASSEDYRGGPRVLTF. The CDR3 DNA is TGTGCCAGCAGCGAGGACTATCGGGGGGGACCAAGAGTCCTGACTTTC.

J is TRBJ2-3 and V is TRBV15, with D unresolved. Germline values: CDR1 LNHNV, CDR2 YYDKDF (reference sequence). V lost 0 bases and J 5 bases, leaving 6 bases between the germline ends. The CDR3 totals 13 residues. CDR3 nucleotide sequence: TGTGCCACCAGCAGAGAGCTTATAGATACGCAGTATTTT. It translates to CATSRELIDTQYF. The whole variable domain, remainder taken from reference TRBV15 and TRBJ2-3, is DAMVIQNPRYQVTQFGKPVTLSCSQTLNHNVMYWYQQKSSQAPKLLFHYYDKDFNNEADTPDNFQSRRPNTSFCFLDIRSPGLGDTAMYLCATSRELIDTQYFGPGTRLTVL.

The chain combines TRBV7-9 with TRBJ2-7; the D is unclear. CDR3 size: 16 residues. Trimming shortened V by 6 bases and J by 10 bases, and 28 bases separated the two germline ends. Germline-derived CDR1 and CDR2 are SEHNR and FQNEAQ (reference sequence). The CDR3 nucleotides read TGTGCCAGCAGTTCGTCTGGGGTCGACTGCGGCTACGCCCAGTACTTC. Its protein is CASSSSGVDCGYAQYF.

Regarding this clonotype: This CDR3 is missing its conserved last phenylalanine or tryptophan, likely due to a read error. The limits of the CDR3 on the DNA are not certain, so only TCRdb's listed CDR3 is given. This chain connects TRBV7-2 to TRBJ2-5; TRBD2 was called by the table and not checked on the DNA. The CDR3 sequence runs 13 residues, both termini included. Germline V lookup: CDR1 SGHTA, CDR2 FQGNSA. The CDR3 loop is CASSPGGGATDGY.

This chain uses TRBV5-1 with TRBJ1-6, with no clear D. The V gene lost 7 bases and the J gene lost 6 bases, with 20 bases spanning the gap. Germline loops: CDR1 SGHRS, CDR2 YFSETQ. This CDR3 comprises 16 residues. The CDR3 spells CASRLPTGNFNSPLHF. The CDR3 DNA reads TGCGCCAGCCGCCTCCCAACGGGGAACTTTAATTCACCCCTCCACTTT.

The chain carries TRBV5-1 and TRBJ2-7; a possible D gene is TRBD2 (5 bases). V shed 4 bases and J shed 0 bases, with 14 bases lying between them. The length of the CDR3 is 15 residues. Germline V gene data show CDR1 as SGHRS and CDR2 as YFSETQ. The chain's CDR3 is CASSRLTGSSYEQYF. Written as DNA, the CDR3 is TGCGCCAGCAGCCGGCTCACTGGGAGCTCCTACGAGCAGTACTTC. Together with reference TRBV5-1 and TRBJ2-7, the CDR3 gives the full variable domain: KAGVTQTPRYLIKTRGQQVTLSCSPISGHRSVSWYQQTPGQGLQFLFEYFSETQRNKGNFPGRFSGRQFSNSRSEMNVSTLELGDSALYLCASSRLTGSSYEQYFGPGTRLTVT.

This clonotype occurred once. The V gene is TRBV20-1, the J gene TRBJ2-5; 7 nucleotides align to TRBD2. The CDR3 length is 14 residues. The germline V gene has CDR1 DFQATT and CDR2 SNEGSKA (reference sequence). The trim removed 6 bases at V and 3 bases at J, leaving 10 bases unmatched. This chain's CDR3 is CSAPTSGEKETQYF. CDR3 bases: TGCAGTGCCCCGACGAGCGGGGAAAAAGAGACCCAGTACTTC.